The sequence of this T cell receptor (beta chain) was determined in a study of blood T cell repertoires in COVID-19. Background on the study: Some COVID-19 samples were acute and others convalescent; all came from the United States, Italy and Spain. PBMCs, B-cell-depleted T cells, or T cells provided the cDNA or gDNA that made up the material.

Per the original methods: From reference gene primer amplification, estimates of nucleated cell counts were derived. Libraries were prepared by immunoSEQ multiplex PCR; TCRdb keeps only in-frame clonotypes and omits some of them. That table is the source of V, J and clone size, and D and trimming were worked out from the DNA. This table has about 170,000 clones, approximately 84% appearing once. The CDR3 covers 16 residues. Trimming at V came to 1 base and at J to 5 bases, leaving 8 bases not matched to a gene. Per the germline V gene, CDR1 is LNHNV and CDR2 is YYDKDF (reference sequence). The V call is TRBV15, the J call TRBJ2-5; 9 bases agree with TRBD2. The source of this sequence is an elderly woman with COVID-19, enrolled during active disease. The sequencing input was peripheral blood. The CDR3 protein is CATSRGGSGSGETQYF. DNA for the CDR3: TGTGCCACCAGCAGAGGGGGTAGCGGGAGCGGGGAGACCCAGTACTTC. The full variable domain, rest sourced from reference TRBV15 and TRBJ2-5, is DAMVIQNPRYQVTQFGKPVTLSCSQTLNHNVMYWYQQKSSQAPKLLFHYYDKDFNNEADTPDNFQSRRPNTSFCFLDIRSPGLGDTAMYLCATSRGGSGSGETQYFGPGTRLLVL.